This TCR beta chain was identified during a study of tumor-infiltrating lymphocytes in oesophageal squamous cell carcinoma. V lost 3 bases and J lost 6, with 15 bases in between. Germline CDR1 is LNHDA and CDR2 is SQIVND (reference sequence). The CDR3 has 15 amino acids. This clonotype was counted many times. TCRdb processed the PCR reads anew with MiXCR; each CDR3 protein has one entry. Of 12,000 or so distinct CDR3 sequences in the sample, 50% to 70% were seen once. The clonotype was recovered from a female donor with esophageal squamous cell carcinoma. The V call is TRBV19, the J call TRBJ1-5, with unresolved D. The sequenced sample consisted of esophageal tumor tissue. CDR3 loop: CASSIRQMSSQPQHF. The CDR3 region has the DNA TGTGCCAGTAGTATCAGACAAATGTCGAGTCAGCCCCAGCATTTT.